What follows are 25 T cell receptor beta chains derived from one specimen sequenced in a study of T cells after somatic rescue of genetic block. The table came from immunoSEQ multiplex PCR; TCRdb's copy has only in-frame clones and leaves some out. The sample gives under 150,000 clones, about 93% of which show up once; about 1.5% is in the top ten. Sequences were obtained from peripheral blood mononuclear cells (PBMCs). Source of these receptors: a woman aged 18-29 years.

DNA for the CDR3: TGTGCCAGCAGCTTAGCGGCGGCCCCAGAGACCCAGTACTTC. This sequence encodes CASSLAAAPETQYF. This chain connects TRBV7-2 to TRBJ2-5; D is unclear. Trimming shortened V by 0 bases and J by 4 bases, and 9 bases separated the two germline ends. Germline CDR1 and CDR2: SGHTA and FQGNSA. The CDR3 runs to 14 residues.

This clone showed up just a few times. The V gene is TRBV30, the J gene TRBJ1-1, with D perhaps matching TRBD1 (6 bases). Germline loops: CDR1 GTSNPN, CDR2 SVGIG (reference sequence). The CDR3 is made up of 11 amino acids. Trimming shortened V by 5 bases and J by 12 bases, and 16 bases separated the two germline ends. CDR3 nucleotides: TGTGCCTGGTCCCAGGGGCCCCGCCCTTTCTTT. It yields the protein CAWSQGPRPFF.

The rearrangement joins TRBV4-3 to TRBJ1-5; 9 bases map to TRBD1. Germline V CDR1 and CDR2: LGHNA, YSLEER. V trimming: 0 bases; J trimming: 0 bases; junction bases outside the gene matches: 3. The CDR3 consists of 17 residues. The CDR3 spells CASSQEVDRGSNQPQHF. In DNA, the CDR3 is TGCGCCAGCAGCCAAGAAGTGGACAGGGGTAGCAATCAGCCCCAGCATTTT.

The CDR3 DNA sequence: TGTGCCAGCAGCCCCGGGACAGTCTCCTACGAGCAGTACTTC. Encoded protein: CASSPGTVSYEQYF. J is TRBJ2-7 and V is TRBV11-2; the match to TRBD1 covers 7 bases. With 5 bases clipped from V and 0 bases from J, the junction kept 4 bases outside the gene matches. Germline V lookup: CDR1 SGHAT, CDR2 FQNNGV. The CDR3 covers 14 residues.

The chain recombines TRBV7-9 with TRBJ1-1, with unresolved D. Germline V gene sequence: CDR1 SEHNR, CDR2 FQNEAQ (reference sequence). V was clipped by 1 base and J by 1 base, with 4 bases between them. This CDR3 is 13 amino acids long. CDR3 in amino acids: CASSLDRNTEAFF. CDR3 coding DNA: TGTGCCAGCAGCTTAGACAGGAACACTGAAGCTTTCTTT.

The gene calls are TRBV13 and TRBJ2-3; D possibly uses TRBD1 or TRBD2 (6 bases each). The ends were cut back, 5 bases at V and 4 bases at J, with 19 bases in the middle. Germline CDR1 and CDR2: PRHDT and FYEKMQ (reference sequence). CDR3 length: 16 amino acids. CDR3 nucleotide sequence: TGTGCCAGCAGCAACCTAGGGGGGCCGGTGTCAGATACGCAGTATTTT. Translating gives CASSNLGGPVSDTQYF.

The chain uses TRBV7-2 and TRBJ1-6; D gene uncertain. The ends were cut back, 4 bases at V and 7 bases at J, with 8 bases in the middle. The CDR3 covers 13 residues. Germline CDR1 is SGHTA and CDR2 is FQGNSA. CDR3 loop: CASSSLMNSPLHF. CDR3 DNA sequence: TGTGCCAGCAGCTCTTTAATGAATTCACCCCTCCACTTT. The full variable domain, completed using reference TRBV7-2 and TRBJ1-6, is GAGVSQSPSNKVTEKGKDVELRCDPISGHTALYWYRQSLGQGLEFLIYFQGNSAPDKSGLPSDRFSAERTGGSVSTLTIQRTQQEDSAVYLCASSSLMNSPLHFGNGTRLTVT.

The chain combines TRBV18 with TRBJ2-3; D gene unclear. The CDR3 contains 11 residues. From germline, CDR1 is KGHSH and CDR2 LQKENI. Trimming pared 3 bases from V and 2 bases from J, leaving 0 bases between. In DNA form, the CDR3 reads TGTGCCAGCTCACCCACAGATACGCAGTATTTT. Protein product: CASSPTDTQYF.

V gene TRBV5-1 combines with J gene TRBJ2-7, with 9 bases lining up with TRBD1. Germline-derived CDR1 and CDR2 are SGHRS and YFSETQ. J gave up 4 bases and V 0 bases, and 8 bases lay outside the gene matches. The CDR3 consists of 16 residues. CDR3 bases: TGCGCCAGCAGCTTGGCCAATAACAGGGGGCCATACGAGCAGTACTTC. Translation gives CASSLANNRGPYEQYF. The entire variable domain, with the rest obtained from reference TRBV5-1 and TRBJ2-7, is as follows: KAGVTQTPRYLIKTRGQQVTLSCSPISGHRSVSWYQQTPGQGLQFLFEYFSETQRNKGNFPGRFSGRQFSNSRSEMNVSTLELGDSALYLCASSLANNRGPYEQYFGPGTRLTVT.

The genes are TRBV4-1 and TRBJ2-3, with 11 bases aligning to TRBD2. Looked up from germline, CDR1 is MGHRA and CDR2 is YSYEKL. CDR3 length: 18 residues. The V segment lost 4 bases and the J segment 5 bases; nucleotides outside the gene matches: 14. The CDR3 DNA is TGCGCCAGCAGCCGTCTTACTCTAGCGGGGGGTCGAGGAGATACGCAGTATTTT. It encodes CASSRLTLAGGRGDTQYF.

The chain recombines TRBV6-1 with TRBJ1-2; D call uncertain. Trimming stripped 6 bases from V and 4 bases from J, with 6 bases between. This CDR3 contains 11 residues. Germline V lookup: CDR1 MNHNS, CDR2 SASEGT. The CDR3: CASRAVYGYTF. In DNA, the CDR3 is TGTGCCAGCAGGGCAGTCTATGGCTACACCTTC.

The chain links TRBV2 to TRBJ1-1; 8 nucleotides align to TRBD1. Germline values: CDR1 SNHLY, CDR2 FYNNEI. The V segment lost 5 bases and the J segment 3 bases; nucleotides outside the gene matches: 8. The CDR3 has 15 residues. Written as DNA, the CDR3 is TGTGCCAGCAGTTTCGACAGGGGACAGGACACTGAAGCTTTCTTT. It encodes CASSFDRGQDTEAFF.

J is TRBJ1-1 and V is TRBV5-1; D may be TRBD1 (5 bases). The CDR3 is made up of 15 amino acids. Germline V gene data show CDR1 as SGHRS and CDR2 as YFSETQ. Trimming shortened V by 0 bases and J by 3 bases, and 12 bases separated the two germline ends. The CDR3 here is CASSLGGDLDTEAFF. The CDR3 DNA follows: TGCGCCAGCAGCTTGGGAGGGGATCTGGACACTGAAGCTTTCTTT.

This chain uses TRBV30 with TRBJ1-1; possible D gene TRBD1, 5 bases. CDR1 is GTSNPN, CDR2 SVGIG, per germline (reference sequence). V gave up 4 bases and J gave up 2 bases, with 11 bases separating them. The CDR3 sequence is 13 residues long. CDR3: CAWNPGPNTEAFF. CDR3 DNA: TGTGCCTGGAACCCGGGACCCAACACTGAAGCTTTCTTT.

This clone has more than one count but fewer than ten. The chain links TRBV5-1 to TRBJ1-1; D gene uncertain. CDR3 size: 13 residues. Trimming pared 3 bases from V and 4 bases from J, leaving 10 bases between. CDR1 and CDR2 from the germline V gene are SGHRS and YFSETQ. The CDR3 nucleotides are TGCGCCAGCAGCTCGGGCACCTCCACTGAAGCTTTCTTT. This sequence encodes CASSSGTSTEAFF.

The chain joins TRBV29-1 to TRBJ2-2, with D maybe TRBD2 (5 bases). The CDR3 length is 13 residues. The germline CDR1 and CDR2 sequences are SQVTM and ANQGSEA. V lost 4 bases, J lost 7 bases, and 13 bases lay in between. The CDR3 DNA reads TGCAGCGTTGCGATGAGGGCGGGCGGGGAGCTGTTTTTT. It encodes CSVAMRAGGELFF.

This clone has a single count. The chain carries TRBV10-3 and TRBJ1-2; D unresolved. V lost 8 bases and J 6 bases, leaving 19 bases between the germline ends. The CDR3 contains 14 residues. Germline V gene lookup returns CDR1 ENHRY and CDR2 SYGVKD. CDR3 sequence: CAISVGILWDGYTF. The CDR3, as DNA: TGTGCCATCTCCGTCGGGATCCTTTGGGATGGCTACACCTTC.

This clone was counted between two and nine times. The genes are TRBV7-2 and TRBJ2-2; D uncertain. The CDR3 loop spans 11 amino acids. V lost 8 bases, J lost 6 bases, and 7 bases lay in between. Looked up from germline, CDR1 is SGHTA and CDR2 is FQGNSA. CDR3 protein: CASVAAGELFF. The CDR3 DNA reads as TGTGCCAGCGTTGCAGCCGGGGAGCTGTTTTTT. Variable domain in full (rest from reference TRBV7-2 and TRBJ2-2): GAGVSQSPSNKVTEKGKDVELRCDPISGHTALYWYRQSLGQGLEFLIYFQGNSAPDKSGLPSDRFSAERTGGSVSTLTIQRTQQEDSAVYLCASVAAGELFFGEGSRLTVL.

V and J are TRBV5-1 and TRBJ2-7; no reliable D call. CDR1 and CDR2 (germline): SGHRS, YFSETQ. Trimming left V 1 base short and J 7 bases short, with 12 bases between. The CDR3 loop spans 13 amino acids. CDR3 residues: CASSLWKSNEQYF. CDR3 nucleotide sequence: TGCGCCAGCAGCTTGTGGAAAAGCAATGAGCAGTACTTC.

The V and J genes are TRBV19 and TRBJ2-7, with 10 bases identical to TRBD2. CDR3 size: 14 residues. The germline CDR1 and CDR2 sequences are LNHDA and SQIVND (reference sequence). V shed 2 bases, J shed 5 bases, and the junction held 3 bases outside the gene matches. The CDR3 is CASSIKLAGNEQYF. In DNA form, the CDR3 reads TGTGCCAGTAGTATAAAACTAGCGGGGAACGAGCAGTACTTC.

The chain joins TRBV9 to TRBJ2-7, with D maybe TRBD1 (6 bases). V was clipped by 2 bases and J by 5 bases, with 11 bases between them. Germline V gene data show CDR1 as SGDLS and CDR2 as YYNGEE. The CDR3 has 13 amino acids. CDR3 region: CASSVTGFDEQYF. The CDR3 DNA follows: TGTGCCAGCAGCGTCACAGGGTTCGACGAGCAGTACTTC.

This clone is medium-sized in the sample. The chain employs TRBV19 and TRBJ2-1, with TRBD2 as a possible D gene (6 bases). The CDR3 has 15 residues. The V gene lost 0 bases and the J gene lost 2 bases, with 8 bases spanning the gap. Germline V gene data show CDR1 as LNHDA and CDR2 as SQIVND (reference sequence). The CDR3 region is CASSIEGGTYNEQFF. The CDR3, as DNA: TGTGCCAGTAGTATAGAGGGGGGAACCTACAATGAGCAGTTCTTC.

The chain joins TRBV2 to TRBJ2-7, with TRBD1 matching 8 bases. Per the germline V gene, CDR1 is SNHLY and CDR2 is FYNNEI. The ends lost 2 bases at V and 5 bases at J; junction bases unmatched: 5. The CDR3 contains 14 residues. For the CDR3, the DNA is TGTGCCAGCAGTGAAAGGACAGGGTCTCACGAGCAGTACTTC. Translated, it gives CASSERTGSHEQYF.

The chain is built from TRBV5-1 and TRBJ2-3; D perhaps matches TRBD2 (6 bases). Germline lookup yields CDR1 SGHRS and CDR2 YFSETQ. V was shortened by 7 bases and J by 0 bases, with 18 bases between the two germline ends. CDR3 length: 16 residues. CDR3 nucleotide sequence: TGCGCCAGCCTCCCGGGAGCTGGGGTTAGCACAGATACGCAGTATTTT. This sequence encodes CASLPGAGVSTDTQYF. Based on the CDR3 plus reference TRBV5-1 and TRBJ2-3, the full variable domain is KAGVTQTPRYLIKTRGQQVTLSCSPISGHRSVSWYQQTPGQGLQFLFEYFSETQRNKGNFPGRFSGRQFSNSRSEMNVSTLELGDSALYLCASLPGAGVSTDTQYFGPGTRLTVL.

The rearrangement uses TRBV18 and TRBJ1-5; 8 bases align to TRBD1. Trimming removed 6 bases from V and 5 bases from J; junction bases left unmatched: 6. Germline V gene data show CDR1 as KGHSH and CDR2 as LQKENI. This CDR3 contains 14 residues. The chain's CDR3 is CASSEQGGDQPQHF. CDR3 nucleotides: TGTGCCAGCTCCGAACAGGGGGGGGATCAGCCCCAGCATTTT.